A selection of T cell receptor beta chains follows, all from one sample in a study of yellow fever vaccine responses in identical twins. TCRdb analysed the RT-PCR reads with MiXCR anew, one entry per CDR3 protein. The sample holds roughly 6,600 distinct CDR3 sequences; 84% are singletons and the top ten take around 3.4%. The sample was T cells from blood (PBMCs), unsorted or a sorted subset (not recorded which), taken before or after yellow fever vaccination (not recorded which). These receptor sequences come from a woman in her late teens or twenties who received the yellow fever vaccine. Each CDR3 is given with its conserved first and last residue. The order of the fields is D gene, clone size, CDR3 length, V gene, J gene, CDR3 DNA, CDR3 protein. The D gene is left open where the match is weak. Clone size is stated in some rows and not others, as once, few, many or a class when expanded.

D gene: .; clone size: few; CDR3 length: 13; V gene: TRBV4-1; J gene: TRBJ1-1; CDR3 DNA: TGCGCCAGCAGCCAAGAGACAGTCACTGAAGCTTTCTTT; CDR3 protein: CASSQETVTEAFF
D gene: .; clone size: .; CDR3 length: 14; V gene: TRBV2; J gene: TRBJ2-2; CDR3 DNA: TGTGCCAGCAGTGAGCTACTAAACACCGGGGAGCTGTTTTTT; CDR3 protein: CASSELLNTGELFF
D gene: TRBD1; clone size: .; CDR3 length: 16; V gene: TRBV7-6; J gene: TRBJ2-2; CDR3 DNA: TGTGCCAGCAGATTGACAGGGGCCGCGAACACCGGGGAGCTGTTTTTT; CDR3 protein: CASRLTGAANTGELFF
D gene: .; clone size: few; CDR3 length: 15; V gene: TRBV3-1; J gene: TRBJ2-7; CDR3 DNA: TGTGCCAGCAGCCCCGGCATCCCGGCGTCGTACGAGCAGTACTTC; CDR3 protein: CASSPGIPASYEQYF
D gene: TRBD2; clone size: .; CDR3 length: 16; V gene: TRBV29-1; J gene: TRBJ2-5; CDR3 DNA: TGCAGCGTTGAAGCAGCGGGATCGCAATACCAAGAGACCCAGTACTTC; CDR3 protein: CSVEAAGSQYQETQYF
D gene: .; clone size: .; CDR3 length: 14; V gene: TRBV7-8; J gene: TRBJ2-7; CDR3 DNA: TGTGCCAGCAGCTTAGTGGACACGACCTACGAGCAGTACTTC; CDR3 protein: CASSLVDTTYEQYF
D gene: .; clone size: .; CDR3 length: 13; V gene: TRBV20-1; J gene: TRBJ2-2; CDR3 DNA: TGCAGTGCAACGACAACGAACACCGGGGAGCTGTTTTTT; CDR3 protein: CSATTTNTGELFF
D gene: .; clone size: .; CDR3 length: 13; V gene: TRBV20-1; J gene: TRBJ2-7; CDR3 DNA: TGCAGTGCTTGGACAGCCCTCTCCTACGAGCAGTACTTC; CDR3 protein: CSAWTALSYEQYF
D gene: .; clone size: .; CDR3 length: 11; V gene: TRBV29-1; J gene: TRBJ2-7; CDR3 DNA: TGCAGCGCCACCCGGGGGTACGAGCAGTACTTC; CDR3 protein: CSATRGYEQYF
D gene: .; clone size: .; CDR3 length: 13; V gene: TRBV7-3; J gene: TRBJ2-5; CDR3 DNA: TGTGCCAGCAGCTTTTCCCCCGAGGAGGCCCAGTACTTC; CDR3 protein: CASSFSPEEAQYF
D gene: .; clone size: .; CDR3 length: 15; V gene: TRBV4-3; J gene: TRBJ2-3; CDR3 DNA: TGCGCCAGCAGCCAAGAACTCCAGCGCACAGATACGCAGTATTTT; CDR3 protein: CASSQELQRTDTQYF
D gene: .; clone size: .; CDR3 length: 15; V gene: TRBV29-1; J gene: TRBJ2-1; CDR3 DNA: TGCAGCGTTGTTTTGGGGATGGTTTCCTACAATGAGCAGTTCTTC; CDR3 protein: CSVVLGMVSYNEQFF
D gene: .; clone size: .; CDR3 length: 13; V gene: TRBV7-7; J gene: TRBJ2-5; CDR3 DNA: TGTGCTAGCAGCTTAAATCCGGTAGAGACCCAGTACTTC; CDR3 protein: CASSLNPVETQYF
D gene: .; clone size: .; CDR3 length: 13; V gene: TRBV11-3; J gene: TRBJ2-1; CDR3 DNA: TGTGCCAGCAGCTTAGTTCGAGGGAATGAGCAGTTCTTC; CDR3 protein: CASSLVRGNEQFF
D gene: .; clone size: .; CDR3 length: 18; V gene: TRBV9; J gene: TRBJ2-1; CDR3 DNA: TGTGCCAGCAGCACACCGAAAGCGGGTTCTACCTCCTACAATGAGCAGTTCTTC; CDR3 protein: CASSTPKAGSTSYNEQFF
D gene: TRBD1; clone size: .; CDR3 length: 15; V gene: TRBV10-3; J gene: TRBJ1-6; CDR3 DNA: TGTGCCATCAGTGAGTCGACAGGGGAAGGTTCACCCCTCCACTTT; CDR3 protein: CAISESTGEGSPLHF
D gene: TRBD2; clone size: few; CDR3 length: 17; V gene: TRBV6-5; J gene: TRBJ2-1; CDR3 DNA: TGTGCCAGCAGTTCCCTCTCCCGGGGAGGGCCCCGAGATGAGCAGTTCTTC; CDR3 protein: CASSSLSRGGPRDEQFF
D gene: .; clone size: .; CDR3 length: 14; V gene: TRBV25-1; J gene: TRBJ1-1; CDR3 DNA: TGTGCCAGCAGTGAATATAGAGTTGGCACTGAAGCTTTCTTT; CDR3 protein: CASSEYRVGTEAFF
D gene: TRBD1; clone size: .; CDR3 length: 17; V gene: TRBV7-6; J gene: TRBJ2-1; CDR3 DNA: TGTGCCAGCAGCTTACCTCTGGGGCAGGGGGCCTACAATGAGCAGTTCTTC; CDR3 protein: CASSLPLGQGAYNEQFF
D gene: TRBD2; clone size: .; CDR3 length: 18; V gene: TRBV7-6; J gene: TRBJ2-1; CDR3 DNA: TGTGCCAGCAGCTACGGGACTAGCGGGCGCCCGCTTTACAATGAGCAGTTCTTC; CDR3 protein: CASSYGTSGRPLYNEQFF
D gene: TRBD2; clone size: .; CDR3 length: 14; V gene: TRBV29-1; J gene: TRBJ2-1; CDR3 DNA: TGCAGCGGAGCTAGCGGTTCAGATTACAATGAGCAGTTCTTC; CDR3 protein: CSGASGSDYNEQFF
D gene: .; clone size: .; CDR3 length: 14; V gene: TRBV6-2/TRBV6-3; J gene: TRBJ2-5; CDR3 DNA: TGTGCCATCAGTTATTACCAAATCGGAGAGACCCAGTACTTC; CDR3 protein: CAISYYQIGETQYF
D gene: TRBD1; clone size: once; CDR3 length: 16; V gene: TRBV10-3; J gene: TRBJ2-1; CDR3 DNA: TGTGCCATCAGTGAGTGGGGACAGGGGATTACATATGAGCAGTTCTTC; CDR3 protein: CAISEWGQGITYEQFF
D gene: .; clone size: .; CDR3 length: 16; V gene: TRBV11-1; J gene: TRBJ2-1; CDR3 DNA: TGTGCCAGCAGCCCTAAAGTGAACAACCCGCACAATGAGCAGTTCTTC; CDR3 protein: CASSPKVNNPHNEQFF
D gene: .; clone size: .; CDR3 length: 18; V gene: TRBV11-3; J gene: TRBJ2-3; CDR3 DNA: TGTGCCAGCAGCCCAGTCGGTAGCGGCAGAACTAGCACAGATACGCAGTATTTT; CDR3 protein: CASSPVGSGRTSTDTQYF
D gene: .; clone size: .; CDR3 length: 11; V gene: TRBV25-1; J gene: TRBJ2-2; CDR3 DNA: TGTGCCATGAGGGTCGCCGGGGAGCTGTTTTTT; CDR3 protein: CAMRVAGELFF
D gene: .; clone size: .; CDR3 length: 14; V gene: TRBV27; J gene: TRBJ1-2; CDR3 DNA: TGTGCCAGCAGTTTCCGCCCAGGGGACTATGGCTACACCTTC; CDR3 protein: CASSFRPGDYGYTF
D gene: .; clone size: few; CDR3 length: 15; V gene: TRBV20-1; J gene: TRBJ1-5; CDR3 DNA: TGCAGTGCTAGAGATGGGGGCAGGGCCGGGCAGCCCCAGCATTTT; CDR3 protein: CSARDGGRAGQPQHF
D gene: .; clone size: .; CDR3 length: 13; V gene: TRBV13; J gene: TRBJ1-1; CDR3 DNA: TGTGCCAGCAGCTTAAACAGGAACACTGAAGCTTTCTTT; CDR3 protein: CASSLNRNTEAFF
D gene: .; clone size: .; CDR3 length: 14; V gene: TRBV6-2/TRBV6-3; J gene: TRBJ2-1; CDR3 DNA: TGTGCCAGCAGTTACATGAAGGACTACAATGAGCAGTTCTTC; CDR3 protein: CASSYMKDYNEQFF
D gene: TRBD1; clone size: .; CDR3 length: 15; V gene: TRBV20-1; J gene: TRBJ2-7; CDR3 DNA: TGCAGTGCTAGAGGTGAACGGGACAGAACCTACGAGCAGTACTTC; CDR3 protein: CSARGERDRTYEQYF
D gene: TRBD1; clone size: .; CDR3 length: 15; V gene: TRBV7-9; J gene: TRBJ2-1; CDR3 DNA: TGTGCCAGCGAACCATGGGGACAGGGGTTCAATGAGCAGTTCTTC; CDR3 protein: CASEPWGQGFNEQFF
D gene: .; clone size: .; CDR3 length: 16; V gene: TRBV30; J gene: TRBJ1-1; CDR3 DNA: TGTGCCTGGAGCGCCCGAAATAAGATAAATGGCGCTGAAGCTTTCTTT; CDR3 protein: CAWSARNKINGAEAFF
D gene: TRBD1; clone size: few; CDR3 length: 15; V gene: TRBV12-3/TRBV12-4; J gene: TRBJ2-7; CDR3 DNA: TGTGCCAGCAGAGAAGGGACAGGGGTGGCCGGCGAGCAGTACTTC; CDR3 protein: CASREGTGVAGEQYF
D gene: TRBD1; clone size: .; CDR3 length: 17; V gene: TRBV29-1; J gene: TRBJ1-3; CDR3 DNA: TGCAGCGTTGTTTCGTCGGGACAGCCTTACTCTGGAAACACCATATATTTT; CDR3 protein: CSVVSSGQPYSGNTIYF
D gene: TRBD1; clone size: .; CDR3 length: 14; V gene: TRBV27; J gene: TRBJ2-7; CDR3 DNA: TGTGCCAGCAGTCCCGGGACAGGGGGGTACGAGCAGTACTTC; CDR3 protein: CASSPGTGGYEQYF
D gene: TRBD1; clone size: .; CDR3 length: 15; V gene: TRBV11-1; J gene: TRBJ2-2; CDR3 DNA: TGTGCCAGCAGCTACAGGGGGCAGAACACCGGGGAGCTGTTTTTT; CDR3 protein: CASSYRGQNTGELFF
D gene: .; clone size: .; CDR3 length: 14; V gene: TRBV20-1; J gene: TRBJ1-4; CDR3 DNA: TGCAGTGCTAACTACAGGGCGACTAATGAAAAACTGTTTTTT; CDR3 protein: CSANYRATNEKLFF
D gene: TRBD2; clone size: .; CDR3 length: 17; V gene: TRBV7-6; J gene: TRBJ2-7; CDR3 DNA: TGTGCCAGCAGTTCACGCCCCGTAGCGGGAGTCAACTACGAGCAGTACTTC; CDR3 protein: CASSSRPVAGVNYEQYF
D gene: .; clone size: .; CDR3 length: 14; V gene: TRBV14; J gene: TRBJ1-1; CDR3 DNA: TGTGCCAGCAGCCAATTTCCAGGGTTTTTTGAAGCTTTCTTT; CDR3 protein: CASSQFPGFFEAFF